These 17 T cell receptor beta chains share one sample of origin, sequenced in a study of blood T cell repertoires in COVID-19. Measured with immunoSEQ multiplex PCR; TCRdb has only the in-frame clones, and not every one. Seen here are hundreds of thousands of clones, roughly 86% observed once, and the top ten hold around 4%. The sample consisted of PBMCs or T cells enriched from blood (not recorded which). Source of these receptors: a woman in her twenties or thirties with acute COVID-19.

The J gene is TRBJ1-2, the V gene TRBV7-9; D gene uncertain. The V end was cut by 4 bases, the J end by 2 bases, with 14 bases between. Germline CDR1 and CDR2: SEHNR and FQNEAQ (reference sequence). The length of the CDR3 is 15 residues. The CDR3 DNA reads TGTGCCAGCAGCTCCGAGGGTACGTCCAACTATGGCTACACCTTC. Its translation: CASSSEGTSNYGYTF.

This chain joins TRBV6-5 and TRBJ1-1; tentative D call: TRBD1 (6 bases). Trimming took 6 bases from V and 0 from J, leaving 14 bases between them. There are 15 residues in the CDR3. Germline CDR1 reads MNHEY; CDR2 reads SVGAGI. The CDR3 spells CASSTTDRLNTEAFF. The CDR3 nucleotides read TGTGCCAGCAGCACCACGGACAGATTGAACACTGAAGCTTTCTTT.

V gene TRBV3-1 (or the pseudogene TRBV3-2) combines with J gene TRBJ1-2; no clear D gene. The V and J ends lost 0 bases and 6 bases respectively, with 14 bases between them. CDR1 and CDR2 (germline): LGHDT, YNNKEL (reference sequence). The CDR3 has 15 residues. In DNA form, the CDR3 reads TGTGCCAGCAGCCAAGATCTGACGGGGAGTGATGGCTACACCTTC. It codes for CASSQDLTGSDGYTF.

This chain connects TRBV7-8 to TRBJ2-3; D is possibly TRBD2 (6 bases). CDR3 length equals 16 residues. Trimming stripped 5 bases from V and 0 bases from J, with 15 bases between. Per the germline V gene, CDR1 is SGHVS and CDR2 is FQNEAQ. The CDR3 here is CASSRTTGDSTDTQYF. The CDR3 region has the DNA TGTGCCAGCAGCCGGACGACGGGGGATAGCACAGATACGCAGTATTTT.

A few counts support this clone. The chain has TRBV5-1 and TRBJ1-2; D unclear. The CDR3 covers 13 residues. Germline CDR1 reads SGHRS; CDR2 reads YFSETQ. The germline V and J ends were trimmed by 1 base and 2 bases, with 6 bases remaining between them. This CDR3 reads CASSLKENYGYTF. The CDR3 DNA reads TGCGCCAGCAGCTTGAAAGAGAACTATGGCTACACCTTC.

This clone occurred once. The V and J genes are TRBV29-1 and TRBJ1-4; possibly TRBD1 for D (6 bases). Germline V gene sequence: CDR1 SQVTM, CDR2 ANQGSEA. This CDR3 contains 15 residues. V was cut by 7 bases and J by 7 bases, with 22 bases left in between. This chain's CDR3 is CSAEEPGGRGEKLFF. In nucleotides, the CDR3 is TGCAGCGCTGAGGAGCCGGGGGGGCGCGGTGAAAAACTGTTTTTT.

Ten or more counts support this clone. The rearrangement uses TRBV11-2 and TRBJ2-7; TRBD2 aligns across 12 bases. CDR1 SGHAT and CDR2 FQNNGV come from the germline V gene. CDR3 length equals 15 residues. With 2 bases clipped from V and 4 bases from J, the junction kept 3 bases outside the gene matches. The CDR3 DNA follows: TGTGCCAGCAGCTTACGACTAGCGGGGGTGTACGAGCAGTACTTC. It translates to CASSLRLAGVYEQYF.

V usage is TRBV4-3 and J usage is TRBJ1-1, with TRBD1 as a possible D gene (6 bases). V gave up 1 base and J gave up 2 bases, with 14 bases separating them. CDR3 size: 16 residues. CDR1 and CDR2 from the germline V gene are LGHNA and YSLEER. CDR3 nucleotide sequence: TGCGCCAGCAGCCAAGTGAGCCGGGACATTAACACTGAAGCTTTCTTT. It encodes CASSQVSRDINTEAFF.

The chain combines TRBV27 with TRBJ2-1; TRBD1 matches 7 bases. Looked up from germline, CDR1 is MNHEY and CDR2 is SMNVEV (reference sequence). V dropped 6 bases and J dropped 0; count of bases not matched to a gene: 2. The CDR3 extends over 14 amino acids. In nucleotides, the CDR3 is TGTGCCAGCAGCGGGGACAGCTCCTACAATGAGCAGTTCTTC. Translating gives CASSGDSSYNEQFF.

The CDR3 DNA sequence: TGCGCCAGCAGCTTGAGAAGCGGGGGTCTACCGGCGACCCAGTACTTC. Its protein is CASSLRSGGLPATQYF. This chain connects TRBV5-1 to TRBJ2-5; TRBD2 matches 8 bases. The CDR3 has 16 residues. J was trimmed by 7 bases and V by 1 base; bases with no gene match: 12. Germline V gene lookup returns CDR1 SGHRS and CDR2 YFSETQ.

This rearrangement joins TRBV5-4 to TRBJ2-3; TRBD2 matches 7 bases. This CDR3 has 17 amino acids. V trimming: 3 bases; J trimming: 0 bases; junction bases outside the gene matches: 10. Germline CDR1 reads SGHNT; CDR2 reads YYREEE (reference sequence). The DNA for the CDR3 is TGTGCCAGCAGCTCCTATGTCGGGGGAGGGAGCACAGATACGCAGTATTTT. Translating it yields CASSSYVGGGSTDTQYF.

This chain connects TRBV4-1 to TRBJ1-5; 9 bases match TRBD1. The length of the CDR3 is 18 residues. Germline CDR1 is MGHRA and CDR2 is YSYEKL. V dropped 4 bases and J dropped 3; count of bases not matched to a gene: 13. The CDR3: CASSLTTSGTGYNQPQHF. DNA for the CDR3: TGCGCCAGCAGCCTCACCACTTCCGGGACAGGGTACAATCAGCCCCAGCATTTT.

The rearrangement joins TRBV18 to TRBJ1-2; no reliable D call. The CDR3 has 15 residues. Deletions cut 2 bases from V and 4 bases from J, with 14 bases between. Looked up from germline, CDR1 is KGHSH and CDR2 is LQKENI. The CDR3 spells CASSPLEEASYGYTF. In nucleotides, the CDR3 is TGTGCCAGCTCACCATTGGAGGAGGCGTCCTATGGCTACACCTTC.

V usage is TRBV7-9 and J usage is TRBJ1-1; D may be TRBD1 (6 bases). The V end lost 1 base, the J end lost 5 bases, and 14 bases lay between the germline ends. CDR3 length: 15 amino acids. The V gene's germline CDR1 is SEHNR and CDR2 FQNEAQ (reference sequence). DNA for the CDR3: TGTGCCAGCAGCTTAGTTCTACAGGGCAAAACTGAAGCTTTCTTT. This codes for CASSLVLQGKTEAFF.

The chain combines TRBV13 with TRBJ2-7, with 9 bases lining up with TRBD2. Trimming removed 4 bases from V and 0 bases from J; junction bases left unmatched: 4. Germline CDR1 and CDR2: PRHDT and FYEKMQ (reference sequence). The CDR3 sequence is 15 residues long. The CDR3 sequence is CASSWGAGGSYEQYF. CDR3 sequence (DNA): TGTGCCAGCAGCTGGGGAGCGGGGGGCTCCTACGAGCAGTACTTC. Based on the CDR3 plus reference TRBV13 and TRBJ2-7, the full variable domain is AAGVIQSPRHLIKEKRETATLKCYPIPRHDTVYWYQQGPGQDPQFLISFYEKMQSDKGSIPDRFSAQQFSDYHSELNMSSLELGDSALYFCASSWGAGGSYEQYFGPGTRLTVT.

CDR3 bases: TGCGCCAGCCCGCAGGGTCTTCAGCCCCAGCATTTT. Residues: CASPQGLQPQHF. The rearrangement uses TRBV23-1 and TRBJ1-5; TRBD1 is a possible D gene (5 bases). TRBV23-1 is sorted into the ORF group, with uncertain function. With 8 bases removed from V and 6 bases from J, the gap between germline ends came to 11 bases. The CDR3 length is 12 residues.

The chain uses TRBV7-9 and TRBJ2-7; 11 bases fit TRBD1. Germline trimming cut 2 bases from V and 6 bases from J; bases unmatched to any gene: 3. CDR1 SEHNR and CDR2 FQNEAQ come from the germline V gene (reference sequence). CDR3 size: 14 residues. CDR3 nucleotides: TGTGCCAGCAGCTTACCGGGACAGGGGGGCGAGCAGTACTTC. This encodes CASSLPGQGGEQYF.